The 4 T cell receptor beta chains reported below all come from one sample, sequenced in a study of T cell clonality in common variable immunodeficiency. Profiling relied on immunoSEQ multiplex PCR, and the TCRdb table lists in-frame clones only, not all of them. The sample holds about 60,000 clones, and no clone turns up only once. The source material was peripheral blood mononuclear cells. These receptor sequences come from a person aged 18-70 years in good health.

This clone was seen repeatedly, ten times or more. The read ends 3 residues shy of where the CDR3 ends; the end is completed using the germline J gene. This chain links TRBV29-1 with TRBJ2-1, with TRBD2 as a possible D gene (6 bases). The CDR3 is made up of 14 amino acids. The V gene lost 1 base and the J gene lost 9 bases, with 16 bases spanning the gap. Germline lookup yields CDR1 SQVTM and CDR2 ANQGSEA. The sequenced part of the CDR3 DNA is TGCAGCGTTGAAGGACTAGAGTTGTGGAGTGAG. Amino acid sequence: CSVEGLELWSE. The complete CDR3 protein is CSVEGLELWSEQFF.

This clone was seen at least ten times. The observed sequence ends 3 residues before the CDR3 terminus, with the missing tail filled in from the germline J gene. V is TRBV11-2 and J is TRBJ1-1; maybe TRBD1 (5 bases). The CDR3 extends over 13 amino acids. V was shortened by 3 bases and J by 1 base, with 6 bases between the two germline ends. The germline V gene encodes CDR1 SGHAT and CDR2 FQNNGV. The CDR3 is CASSFTGNTEAFF. Partial CDR3 DNA: TGTGCCAGCAGCTTTACAGGGAACACTGAA.

This clone has ten or more counts. The read ends 3 residues shy of where the CDR3 ends; the end is completed using the germline J gene. This chain connects TRBV5-6 to TRBJ2-2; perhaps TRBD1 as D (6 bases). Germline V lookup: CDR1 SGHDT, CDR2 YYEEEE. V shed 0 bases and J shed 5 bases, with 11 bases lying between them. This CDR3 is built from 15 residues. Partial CDR3 DNA: TGTGCCAGCAGCTTGGAGGTAGGGGGTACCGGGGAG. Its protein product is CASSLEVGGTGE. Given in full, the CDR3 is CASSLEVGGTGELFF.

This clone was counted at least ten times. Read data end 3 residues before the CDR3 end; the end is taken from the germline J gene. V is TRBV5-6 and J is TRBJ2-5, with D hard to call. V was pared by 2 bases and J by 4 bases, with 9 bases between. The CDR3 extends over 13 amino acids. Germline CDR1 reads SGHDT; CDR2 reads YYEEEE. The sequenced part of the CDR3 DNA is TGTGCCAGCAGCTTCGACACCCGAGAGACC. Translation gives CASSFDTRET. The whole CDR3 region reads CASSFDTRETQYF.